Only a few counts were recorded for the clone carrying this TCR beta chain. The data derive from a study of blood T cell repertoires in COVID-19. Turning to the study itself: The United States, Italy and Spain were the sources of the acute and convalescent COVID-19 samples. PBMCs, B-cell-depleted T cells, or T cells were the source of the cDNA or gDNA that made up the material.

The CDR3 spans 16 residues. Looked up from germline, CDR1 is LNHDA and CDR2 is SQIVND (reference sequence). With V trimmed by 3 bases and J by 8 bases, 14 bases remained unmatched. Source study methods: Reference gene primer amplification in the assay estimated nucleated cell counts. Measured with immunoSEQ multiplex PCR; TCRdb has only the in-frame clones, and not every one. V, J and clone size reflect that table, while D and trimming were determined from the DNA. The table has a few hundred thousand clones, roughly 85% seen once. This receptor was identified in a man aged 45 to 65 with active or convalescent COVID-19. Input material: peripheral blood. This rearrangement joins TRBV19 to TRBJ1-2; 8 nucleotides align to TRBD1. CDR3 residues: CASSMAGGQDPWGYTF. The CDR3 DNA sequence: TGTGCCAGTAGTATGGCTGGGGGACAGGATCCGTGGGGCTACACCTTC.